These 7 T cell receptor beta chains were all obtained from the same sample, sequenced in a study of blood T cells in healthy people across ages. The use of a sample-barcoded 5' primer and a J-beta primer mix characterized a second PCR of about 7 to 12 cycles. TCRdb called the 5' RACE reads again in MiXCR, with one record for every CDR3 protein. The sample consists of approximately 810,000 distinct CDR3 sequences, more than 25% of them appearing once. Sequencing used blood. The receptor source for this set is a woman of 80 years or more in good health.

The V call is TRBV27, the J call TRBJ1-2, with a tentative D call TRBD1 (6 bases). CDR3 size: 16 residues. V was trimmed by 6 bases and J by 6 bases, leaving 23 bases between them. Germline CDR1 and CDR2: MNHEY and SMNVEV (reference sequence). The CDR3 loop reads CASSRSRNYREHGYTF. DNA for the CDR3: TGTGCCAGCAGCCGGAGCCGGAACTACAGGGAACATGGCTACACCTTC.

This clonotype has only a few counts. The V and J genes are TRBV12-3 or TRBV12-4 and TRBJ2-2, with D unresolved. CDR3 length equals 13 residues. Trimming pared 6 bases from V and 4 bases from J, leaving 9 bases between. As DNA, the CDR3 is TGTGCCAGCAGCCCAATATCCACCGGGGAGCTGTTTTTT. As protein: CASSPISTGELFF.

Note on this clonotype: A much bigger clone sits one base away, suggesting this may be a read error. The J gene is TRBJ2-4, the V gene TRBV6-5; D may be TRBD1 or TRBD2 (5 bases each). The CDR3 contains 15 residues. Trimming removed 4 bases from V and 13 bases from J, with 23 bases in between. Germline V gene data show CDR1 as MNHEY and CDR2 as SVGAGI. The CDR3 here is CASSFRGTSRGEQYF. In nucleotides, the CDR3 is TGTGCCAGCAGTTTCCGGGGCACAAGTAGAGGAGAGCAGTACTTC.

With regard to this clonotype: A read error may be the cause here, since a much bigger clone is one base away. V usage is TRBV2 and J usage is TRBJ2-1, with D possibly matching TRBD1 (6 bases). Germline V CDR1 and CDR2: SNHLY, FYNNEI. The CDR3 has 12 amino acids. The chain's CDR3 is CSSTETGNEQFF. As DNA, the CDR3 is TGTTCCAGCACCGAAACAGGGAATGAGCAGTTCTTC.

The chain uses TRBV10-2 and TRBJ1-5; 7 bases agree with TRBD1. The CDR3 runs 15 residues. Germline assignment: CDR1 WSHSY and CDR2 SAAADI. Trimming took 6 bases from V and 2 from J; bases not matched to a gene: 7. The CDR3 nucleotides are TGCGCCAGCAGGCCCAGGGGGACAGGCAATCAGCCCCAGCATTTT. Protein: CASRPRGTGNQPQHF.

In this sample, this clonotype turned up a few times. Just one base apart from a much larger clone, this may be a read error. The chain has TRBV10-3 and TRBJ2-7; D is perhaps TRBD2 (5 bases). This CDR3 contains 15 residues. Looked up from germline, CDR1 is ENHRY and CDR2 is SYGVKD. The CDR3 DNA sequence: TGTGCCATCAGTGGCCCCGGGGTGAGCTCCCACGAGCAGTACTTC. The encoded protein is CAISGPGVSSHEQYF.

Points on this clonotype: A much more abundant neighbour one base away suggests this may be a read error. The chain joins TRBV7-2 to TRBJ2-1; D may be TRBD2 (6 bases). The CDR3 is made up of 14 amino acids. Germline values: CDR1 SGHTA, CDR2 FQGNSA. The V gene lost 4 bases and the J gene lost 6 bases, with 13 bases spanning the gap. The chain's CDR3 is CASSSCGASNEQFF. In DNA form, the CDR3 reads TGTGCCAGCAGCTCCTGCGGGGCCAGCAATGAGCAGTTCTTC. Using reference TRBV7-2 and TRBJ2-1 for the parts outside the CDR3, the full variable domain is GAGVSQSPSNKVTEKGKDVELRCDPISGHTALYWYRQSLGQGLEFLIYFQGNSAPDKSGLPSDRFSAERTGGSVSTLTIQRTQQEDSAVYLCASSSCGASNEQFFGPGTRLTVL.